One sample yielded the 2 T cell receptor beta chains listed below, sequenced in a study of blood T cell repertoires in COVID-19. Sequencing used immunoSEQ multiplex PCR; TCRdb keeps in-frame clones, though not all of them. The sample contains about 360,000 clones, around nine tenths of which appear only once. What was sequenced was peripheral blood. The origin of the receptors is a human donor in a cohort sampled during active COVID-19.

This clone was observed a handful of times. The V call is TRBV5-1, the J call TRBJ1-1; TRBD1 is a possible D gene (6 bases). The CDR3 length is 19 residues. Germline assignment: CDR1 SGHRS and CDR2 YFSETQ. The germline V and J ends were trimmed by 0 bases and 2 bases, with 23 bases remaining between them. The CDR3 DNA reads as TGCGCCAGCAGCTTGGACCTGGATCAAGACTGGACAGCCAACACTGAAGCTTTCTTT. Translating it yields CASSLDLDQDWTANTEAFF.

This chain connects TRBV4-2 to TRBJ2-2; weak D call: TRBD2 (5 bases). The germline CDR1 and CDR2 sequences are LGHNA and YNFKEQ. V gave up 3 bases and J gave up 5 bases, with 10 bases separating them. The CDR3 has 14 amino acids. Written as DNA, the CDR3 is TGTGCCAGCAGCCAGCGGTCGGGAACCGGGGAGCTGTTTTTT. Its protein product is CASSQRSGTGELFF.